The 7 T cell receptor beta chains reported below all come from one sample, sequenced in a study of brain T cells in children with intractable seizures. Clones were read by immunoSEQ multiplex PCR, and TCRdb kept only the in-frame ones, dropping some. Of just under 65,000 clones detected, 90% to 96% appear once; the ten largest clones hold roughly 0.38%. This material consisted of peripheral blood, taken at surgery. Receptors originate from a boy less than two years old with focal cortical dysplasia and intractable seizures.

The rearrangement joins TRBV6-2 or TRBV6-3 to TRBJ2-2, with 9 positions matching TRBD1. The V gene end was trimmed by 5 bases and the J gene end by 6 bases; junction bases not matched to a gene: 10. Germline CDR1 reads MNHEY; CDR2 reads SVGEGT. The CDR3 spans 16 residues. For the CDR3, the DNA is TGTGCCAGCAGTAAAGGGACAGGGCTGCGGGCCGGGGAGCTGTTTTTT. This translates into CASSKGTGLRAGELFF.

The J gene is TRBJ2-1, the V gene TRBV27; 8 bases are a match to TRBD2. V trimming: 8 bases; J trimming: 0 bases; junction bases outside the gene matches: 6. CDR1 MNHEY and CDR2 SMNVEV come from the germline V gene (reference sequence). This CDR3 has 15 amino acids. As DNA, the CDR3 is TGTGCCAGCCAGTCTGGGACTAGCTCCTACAATGAGCAGTTCTTC. Translation gives CASQSGTSSYNEQFF.

The chain carries TRBV7-2 and TRBJ2-3; 7 bases are shared with TRBD2. The germline V gene encodes CDR1 SGHTA and CDR2 FQGNSA. This CDR3 is built from 13 residues. V was clipped by 2 bases and J by 7 bases; unmatched bases: 3. As DNA, the CDR3 is TGTGCCAGCAGCTTAACTAGCGAGCATACGCAGTATTTT. Amino acid sequence: CASSLTSEHTQYF. Full variable domain (outside the CDR3, taken from reference TRBV7-2 and TRBJ2-3): GAGVSQSPSNKVTEKGKDVELRCDPISGHTALYWYRQSLGQGLEFLIYFQGNSAPDKSGLPSDRFSAERTGGSVSTLTIQRTQQEDSAVYLCASSLTSEHTQYFGPGTRLTVL.

A word on this clone: Other nucleotide sequences in the sample specify the same CDR3. The rearrangement links TRBV7-2 to TRBJ1-1; 8 bases map to TRBD1. CDR1 is SGHTA, CDR2 FQGNSA, per germline. The CDR3 totals 15 residues. Germline trimming cut 1 base from V and 1 base from J; bases unmatched to any gene: 2. CDR3 coding DNA: TGTGCCAGCAGCTTAGTTACAGGGGGGAACACTGAAGCTTTCTTT. As protein: CASSLVTGGNTEAFF.

In this sample, this clone turned up once. The chain joins TRBV5-6 to TRBJ1-2, with D perhaps matching TRBD1 (5 bases). CDR3 length: 12 residues. Trimming removed 0 bases at V and 12 bases at J, with 12 bases between. Germline V lookup: CDR1 SGHDT, CDR2 YYEEEE. The CDR3 sequence: CASSLDRGEDTF. The CDR3 bases are TGTGCCAGCAGCTTGGATAGGGGAGAGGACACCTTC.

The chain joins TRBV9 to TRBJ2-5, with D tentatively TRBD1 or TRBD2 (6 bases each). With 0 bases removed from V and 5 bases from J, the gap between germline ends came to 14 bases. This CDR3 is 15 amino acids long. Germline V gene lookup returns CDR1 SGDLS and CDR2 YYNGEE. This CDR3 reads CASSVATGAWETQYF. The CDR3 nucleotides read TGTGCCAGCAGCGTAGCTACGGGGGCGTGGGAGACCCAGTACTTC.

Written as DNA, the CDR3 is TGTGCCACGAACCGGGGGGCGGGAGAGACCCAGTACTTC. It specifies CATNRGAGETQYF. This sequence joins TRBV5-5 and TRBJ2-5, with D possibly being TRBD2 (7 bases). V shed 9 bases and J shed 4 bases, with 16 bases lying between them. Germline V CDR1 and CDR2: SGHKS, YYEKEE (reference sequence). The length of the CDR3 is 13 residues.